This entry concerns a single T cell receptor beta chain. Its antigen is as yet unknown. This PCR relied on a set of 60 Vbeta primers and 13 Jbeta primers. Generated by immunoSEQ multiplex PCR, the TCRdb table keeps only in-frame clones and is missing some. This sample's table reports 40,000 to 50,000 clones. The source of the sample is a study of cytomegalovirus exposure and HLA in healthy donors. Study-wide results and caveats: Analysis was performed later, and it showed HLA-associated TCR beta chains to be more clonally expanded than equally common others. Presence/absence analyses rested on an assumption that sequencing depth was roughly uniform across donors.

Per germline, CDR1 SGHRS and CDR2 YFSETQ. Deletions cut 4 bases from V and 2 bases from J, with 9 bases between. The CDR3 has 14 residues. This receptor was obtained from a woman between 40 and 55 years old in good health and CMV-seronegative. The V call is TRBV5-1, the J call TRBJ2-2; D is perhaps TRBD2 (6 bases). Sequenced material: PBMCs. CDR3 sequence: CASSGDSNTGELFF. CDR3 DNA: TGCGCCAGCAGCGGGGACTCCAACACCGGGGAGCTGTTTTTT.